The 17 T cell receptor beta chains in this list originate from one sample, sequenced in a study of blood T cell repertoires in COVID-19. Profiled with immunoSEQ multiplex PCR; TCRdb holds only in-frame clones, not every one. The table records fewer than 120,000 clones, approximately 82% of them present only once. The source material was peripheral blood. These receptors came from an elderly woman with acute or convalescent COVID-19.

The CDR3 DNA follows: TGCGCCAGCAGCTCACAGGGGGCGGATTATGGCTACACCTTC. Translated, it gives CASSSQGADYGYTF. This chain connects TRBV5-1 to TRBJ1-2; TRBD1 matches at 9 bases. The CDR3 runs 14 residues. The V gene's germline CDR1 is SGHRS and CDR2 YFSETQ. The J segment lost 5 bases and the V segment lost 3 bases, leaving 5 bases of the junction unmatched. The complete variable domain, with remaining parts taken from reference TRBV5-1 and TRBJ1-2, reads KAGVTQTPRYLIKTRGQQVTLSCSPISGHRSVSWYQQTPGQGLQFLFEYFSETQRNKGNFPGRFSGRQFSNSRSEMNVSTLELGDSALYLCASSSQGADYGYTFGSGTRLTVV.

This clone was found a few times. The chain employs TRBV7-9 and TRBJ1-3; D may be TRBD1 (5 bases). V was pared by 5 bases and J by 0 bases, with 11 bases between. Germline V CDR1 and CDR2: SEHNR, FQNEAQ (reference sequence). There are 15 residues in the CDR3. The CDR3 bases are TGTGCCAGCAGCCCGACAGCCCGCTCTGGAAACACCATATATTTT. Protein sequence: CASSPTARSGNTIYF.

V and J are TRBV4-2 and TRBJ2-5; 12 bases fit TRBD2. From germline, CDR1 is LGHNA and CDR2 YNFKEQ. The CDR3 is 20 residues long. V lost 4 bases and J lost 1; bases outside the gene matches: 16. DNA of the CDR3: TGTGCCAGCAGCCTCACGTTTGACCCGGGACTAGCGGGTTCCCAAGAGACCCAGTACTTC. Protein sequence: CASSLTFDPGLAGSQETQYF.

The genes are TRBV19 and TRBJ2-1; 15 nucleotides align to TRBD2. Germline V lookup: CDR1 LNHDA, CDR2 SQIVND (reference sequence). The CDR3 extends over 19 amino acids. V was clipped by 5 bases and J by 0 bases; unmatched bases: 8. The CDR3 spells CASSPRTSGRAGSYNEQFF. The CDR3 DNA follows: TGTGCCAGTAGTCCCCGGACTAGCGGGAGGGCCGGCTCCTACAATGAGCAGTTCTTC.

J is TRBJ1-2 and V is TRBV27; tentative D call: TRBD1 (5 bases). The CDR3 covers 12 residues. CDR1 MNHEY and CDR2 SMNVEV come from the germline V gene (reference sequence). V shed 2 bases and J shed 8 bases, with 9 bases lying between them. The CDR3: CASSLVGGGYTF. In nucleotides, the CDR3 is TGTGCCAGCAGTTTAGTGGGGGGAGGCTACACCTTC.

The genes are TRBV7-9 and TRBJ2-3, with D possibly being TRBD2 (6 bases). The CDR3 has 13 residues. Germline CDR1 and CDR2: SEHNR and FQNEAQ (reference sequence). V was pared by 8 bases and J by 0 bases, with 9 bases between. CDR3 nucleotide sequence: TGTGCCAGCGGCCGGGGGAGCACAGATACGCAGTATTTT. Its translation: CASGRGSTDTQYF.

The V call is TRBV10-3, the J call TRBJ2-1; 7 bases agree with TRBD1. This CDR3 spans 18 amino acids. V dropped 4 bases and J dropped 4; count of bases not matched to a gene: 16. Germline CDR1 ENHRY, CDR2 SYGVKD. The CDR3 is CAISGAPIGTDIYNEQFF. For the CDR3, the DNA is TGTGCCATCAGTGGAGCGCCCATCGGGACAGATATATACAATGAGCAGTTCTTC.

A note on this clone: The same CDR3 can be traced to other DNA sequences in this sample. CDR3 DNA: TGTGCCAGCAGCGAGGGTCCGAACACCGGGGAGCTGTTTTTT. As protein: CASSEGPNTGELFF. The chain uses TRBV11-2 and TRBJ2-2; D is perhaps TRBD2 (5 bases). The V gene's germline CDR1 is SGHAT and CDR2 FQNNGV. This CDR3 is 14 amino acids long. V lost 5 bases and J 0 bases, leaving 7 bases between the germline ends.

This chain uses TRBV19 with TRBJ1-1, with TRBD1 matching over 10 bases. There are 15 residues in the CDR3. V shed 5 bases, J shed 4 bases, and the junction held 7 bases outside the gene matches. Germline V gene lookup returns CDR1 LNHDA and CDR2 SQIVND (reference sequence). The CDR3 loop is CASSVGQGLVTEAFF. In nucleotides, the CDR3 is TGTGCCAGTAGTGTGGGACAGGGGCTCGTCACTGAAGCTTTCTTT.

The genes are TRBV5-1 and TRBJ2-2, with 9 nucleotides matching TRBD2. V trimming: 4 bases; J trimming: 5 bases; junction bases outside the gene matches: 18. The germline V gene has CDR1 SGHRS and CDR2 YFSETQ. CDR3 length equals 19 residues. CDR3 protein: CASSLRSAGGLVGTGELFF. CDR3 nucleotides: TGCGCCAGCAGCCTCCGCTCCGCGGGGGGGCTGGTAGGTACCGGGGAGCTGTTTTTT.

The CDR3 protein is CASSQDRMRFF. The CDR3 coding sequence is TGTGCCAGCAGCCAAGATCGAATGCGGTTCTTC. The chain has TRBV4-2 and TRBJ2-1, with D unresolved. This CDR3 is built from 11 residues. In germline, CDR1 is LGHNA, CDR2 YNFKEQ. Trimming shortened V by 0 bases and J by 15 bases, and 9 bases separated the two germline ends.

The genes are TRBV18 and TRBJ2-7, with D perhaps matching TRBD2 (7 bases). The CDR3 extends over 14 amino acids. CDR1 KGHSH and CDR2 LQKENI come from the germline V gene. The V gene lost 6 bases and the J gene lost 2 bases, with 14 bases spanning the gap. The DNA of the CDR3 is TGTGCCAGCTCCCGCGGGGAGGGGGCCTACGAGCAGTACTTC. Protein sequence: CASSRGEGAYEQYF.

This chain joins TRBV19 and TRBJ1-4; the D is unclear. V was shortened by 9 bases and J by 3 bases, with 11 bases between the two germline ends. The CDR3 length is 13 residues. CDR1 and CDR2 from the germline V gene are LNHDA and SQIVND (reference sequence). The CDR3 coding sequence is TGTGCCAGCCAACGGGTGTCTAATGAAAAACTGTTTTTT. Translation gives CASQRVSNEKLFF.

V is TRBV3-1 (or the pseudogene TRBV3-2) and J is TRBJ1-2, with a tentative D call TRBD1 (5 bases). V dropped 1 base and J dropped 2 bases, with 14 bases sitting between them. The CDR3 has 16 residues. CDR1 is LGHDT and CDR2 is YNNKEL in the germline V gene (reference sequence). CDR3 loop: CASSQGEAGLNYGYTF. For the CDR3, the DNA is TGTGCCAGCAGCCAAGGCGAGGCAGGGCTAAACTATGGCTACACCTTC.

The J gene is TRBJ2-4, the V gene TRBV29-1; D is undetermined. The V end was cut by 6 bases, the J end by 8 bases, with 11 bases between. This CDR3 is built from 11 residues. CDR1 and CDR2 from the germline V gene are SQVTM and ANQGSEA. CDR3 DNA sequence: TGCAGCGTCGGGTCTTGGGACATTCAGTACTTC. This codes for CSVGSWDIQYF.

V gene TRBV9 combines with J gene TRBJ1-1; D is unresolved. Trimming cost V 3 bases and J 8 bases, with 11 bases left between them. Germline V gene lookup returns CDR1 SGDLS and CDR2 YYNGEE. There are 12 residues in the CDR3. Here the CDR3 DNA reads TGTGCCAGCAGCGCTTACGGGTCAGAAGCTTTCTTT. Residues: CASSAYGSEAFF. Full variable domain (outside the CDR3, taken from reference TRBV9 and TRBJ1-1): DSGVTQTPKHLITATGQRVTLRCSPRSGDLSVYWYQQSLDQGLQFLIQYYNGEERAKGNILERFSAQQFPDLHSELNLSSLELGDSALYFCASSAYGSEAFFGQGTRLTVV.

This clone has a handful of counts. This chain links TRBV5-4 with TRBJ1-4, with a possible D match to TRBD1 (6 bases). Germline-derived CDR1 and CDR2 are SGHNT and YYREEE (reference sequence). With 4 bases removed from V and 5 bases from J, the gap between germline ends came to 18 bases. CDR3 length: 16 residues. CDR3 sequence: CASSLGLDSQNEKLFF. The CDR3, as DNA: TGTGCCAGCAGCCTGGGTCTGGACAGCCAAAATGAAAAACTGTTTTTT.